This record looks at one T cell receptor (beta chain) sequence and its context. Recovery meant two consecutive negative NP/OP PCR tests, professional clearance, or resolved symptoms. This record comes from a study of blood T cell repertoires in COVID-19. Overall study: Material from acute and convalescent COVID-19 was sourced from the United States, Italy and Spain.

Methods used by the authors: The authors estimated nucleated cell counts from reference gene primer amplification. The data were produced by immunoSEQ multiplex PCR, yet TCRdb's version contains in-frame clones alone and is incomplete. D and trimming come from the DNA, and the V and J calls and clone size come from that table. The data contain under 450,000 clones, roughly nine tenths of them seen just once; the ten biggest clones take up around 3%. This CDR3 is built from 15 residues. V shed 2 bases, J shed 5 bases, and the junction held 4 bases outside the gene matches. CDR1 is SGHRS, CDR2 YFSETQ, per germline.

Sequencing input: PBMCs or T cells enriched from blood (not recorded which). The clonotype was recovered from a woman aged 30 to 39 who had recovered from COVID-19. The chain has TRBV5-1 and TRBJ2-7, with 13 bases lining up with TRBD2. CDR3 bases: TGCGCCAGCAGCTTACTAGCGGGAGGGTTAGACGAGCAGTACTTC. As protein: CASSLLAGGLDEQYF.